This T cell receptor beta chain comes out of a study of radiotherapy plus CTLA-4 blockade in lung cancer listed by TCRdb under 2018. Looking at the study overall: Objective responses were observed in 15% to 20% of enrolled patients, and disease control was achieved in roughly 30%. Study-level results and caveats: Increased serum interferon-beta after radiation, together with early dynamic changes in blood T cell clones, were reported to be the strongest predictors of response. After treatment with radiotherapy and ipilimumab, TCR clones that originated in tumors expanded in peripheral blood.

In this study, focal radiation therapy paired with CTLA-4 blockade (ipilimumab) was tested in patients who had chemo-refractory metastatic non-small-cell lung cancer. Receptor libraries were prepared by the immunoSEQ multiplex PCR assay. As stored in TCRdb, this immuneACCESS dataset retains in-frame rearrangements with V and J assigned. A fraction of the clones does not appear; measured against another copy, unresolved V genes explain less than half of the discrepancy, and the remainder lacks a known reason. This sample holds tens of thousands of clones; about 63% were observed only once. Of the sample, 18% is held by the ten largest clones. Concerning this clone: Its antigen is currently not known. There are no base qualities to consult, and no much larger clone falls within one base.

This clonotype originated in a human donor with non-small cell lung cancer who had a partial response to radiotherapy plus ipilimumab. The starting material was peripheral blood, obtained from a patient treated with radiotherapy plus ipilimumab.

The sequence in DNA is TGTGCCAGCTCACCACGCGGGGACGCCTACGAGCAGTACTTC. Translated, this is CASSPRGDAYEQYF. The rearrangement combines TRBV18 with TRBJ2-7; possibly the D gene is TRBD2, per 6 matching bases. The germline ends are 9 bases apart after V is trimmed by 1 base and J by 2 bases. Measured from the cysteine to the phenylalanine, the CDR3 is 14 residues long. The DNA shown is the 42-base CDR3, in frame from base 1. Reading the germline V gene gives CDR1 KGHSH and CDR2 LQKENI.